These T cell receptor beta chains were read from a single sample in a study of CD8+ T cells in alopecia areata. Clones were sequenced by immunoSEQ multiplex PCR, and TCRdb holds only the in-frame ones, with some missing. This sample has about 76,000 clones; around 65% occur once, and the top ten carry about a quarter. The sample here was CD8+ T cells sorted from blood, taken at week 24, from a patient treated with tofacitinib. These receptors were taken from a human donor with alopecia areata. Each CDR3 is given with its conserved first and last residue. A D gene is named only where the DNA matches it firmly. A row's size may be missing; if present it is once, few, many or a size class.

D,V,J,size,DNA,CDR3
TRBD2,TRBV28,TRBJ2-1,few,TGTGCCAGCAGTTTCGGCGGGAGGTCTTACAATGAGCAGTTCTTC,CASSFGGRSYNEQFF
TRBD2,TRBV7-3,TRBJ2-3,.,TGTGCCAGCAGCCTTAAAGCGGGGGACGCGCAGTATTTT,CASSLKAGDAQYF
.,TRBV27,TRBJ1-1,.,TGTGCCAGCAGTGCCTTGGCCGGGACCCAGAGGGACACTGAAGCTTTCTTT,CASSALAGTQRDTEAFF
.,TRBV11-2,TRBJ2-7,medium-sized,TGTGCCAGCAGCTTCGGGCGGGACGGTAACTACGAGCAGTACTTC,CASSFGRDGNYEQYF
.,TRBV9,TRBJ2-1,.,TGTGCCAGCAGCGTTGAAAGAGGTGAGCAGTTCTTC,CASSVERGEQFF
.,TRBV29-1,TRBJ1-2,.,TGCAGCGTTGAGGGCAGGGACCTACTGGCTAACTATGGCTACACCTTC,CSVEGRDLLANYGYTF
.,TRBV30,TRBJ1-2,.,TGTGCCTTCGTGACTTATGGCTACACCTTC,CAFVTYGYTF
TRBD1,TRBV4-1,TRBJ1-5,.,TGCGCCAGCAGCCAAGCAGGGGGGCGTAGCAATCAGCCCCAGCATTTT,CASSQAGGRSNQPQHF
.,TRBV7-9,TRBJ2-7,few,TGTGCCAGCAGCTTGACTTACGAGCAGTACTTC,CASSLTYEQYF
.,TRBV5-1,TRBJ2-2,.,TGCGCCAGCAGCTTCACCGGGGAGCTGTTTTTT,CASSFTGELFF
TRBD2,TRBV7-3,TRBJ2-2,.,TGTGCCAGCAGCTTATTAGCGGGGGTTGCCACCGGGGAGCTGTTTTTT,CASSLLAGVATGELFF
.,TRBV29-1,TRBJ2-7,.,TGCAGCGTTGAACACGAGCAGTACTTC,CSVEHEQYF
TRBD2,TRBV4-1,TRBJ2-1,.,TGCGCCAGCAGCCAAGATTCGTTCCTAGCGGGCCCCTCCTACAATGAGCAGTTCTTC,CASSQDSFLAGPSYNEQFF
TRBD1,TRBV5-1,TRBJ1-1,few,TGCGCCAGCAGCTTCGACAGGGTGGGGACTGAAGCTTTCTTT,CASSFDRVGTEAFF
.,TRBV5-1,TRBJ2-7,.,TGCGCCAGCAGCCAGGACGGTTCCTACGAGCAGTACTTC,CASSQDGSYEQYF
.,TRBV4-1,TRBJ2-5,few,TGCGCCAGCAGCCAAGGGGTAGCGGATTATCAAGAGACCCAGTACTTC,CASSQGVADYQETQYF
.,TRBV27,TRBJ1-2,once,TGTGCCAGCAGTGCAGGCTATGATGGCTACACCTTC,CASSAGYDGYTF
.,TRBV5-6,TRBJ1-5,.,TGTGCCAGCAGCTTGGTGGGTCATCAGCCCCAGCATTTT,CASSLVGHQPQHF
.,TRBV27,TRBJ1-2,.,TGTGCCAGCAGAGTGACAGCAGGCTATGGCTACACCTTC,CASRVTAGYGYTF
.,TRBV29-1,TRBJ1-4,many,TGCAGCGTTGAAGATAATCTTTCGGGGGAAAAACTGTTTTTT,CSVEDNLSGEKLFF
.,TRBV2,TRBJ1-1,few,TGTGCCAGCAGCGCTTTACAGGGTCCTAAAATGAACACTGAAGCTTTCTTT,CASSALQGPKMNTEAFF
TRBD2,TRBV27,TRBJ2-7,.,TGTGCCAGCAGTTTAGAACTAGCGATCGAGCAGTACTTC,CASSLELAIEQYF
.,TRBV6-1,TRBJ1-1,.,TGTGCCAGCAGTGGCTACCCCTCTCAGGGAAGAGGGACTGAAGCTTTCTTT,CASSGYPSQGRGTEAFF
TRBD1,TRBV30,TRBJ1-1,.,TGTGCCTGGACCTCCGGGACAGGGGCCACTGAAGCTTTCTTT,CAWTSGTGATEAFF
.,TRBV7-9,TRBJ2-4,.,TGTGCCAGCACCCCAATGGGGAGGGGGACGAACATTCAGTACTTC,CASTPMGRGTNIQYF
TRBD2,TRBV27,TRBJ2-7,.,TGTGCCAGCAGTGTACTAGCGGGAGGGCCCTACGAGCAGTACTTC,CASSVLAGGPYEQYF
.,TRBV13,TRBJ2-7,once,TGTGCCAGCAGCTCCCTGTGGGGGCCCTACGAGCAGTACTTC,CASSSLWGPYEQYF
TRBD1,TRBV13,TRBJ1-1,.,TGTGCCAGCAGCCCAGAGGACAGGGAGACTGAAGCTTTCTTT,CASSPEDRETEAFF
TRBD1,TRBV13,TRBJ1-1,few,TGTGCCAGCCGGACCAGGGGGGACAGGGATGAAGCTTTCTTT,CASRTRGDRDEAFF
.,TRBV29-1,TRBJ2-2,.,TGCAGCGTCCTGCGGCAGGGCGGGGAGCTGTTTTTT,CSVLRQGGELFF
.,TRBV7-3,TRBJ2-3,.,TGTGCCAGCAGCCGAGGCGGGGCAGGGGACTTCACAGATACGCAGTATTTT,CASSRGGAGDFTDTQYF
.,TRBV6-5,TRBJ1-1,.,TGTGCCAGCAGTTACTCGCGTAACACTGAAGCTTTCTTT,CASSYSRNTEAFF
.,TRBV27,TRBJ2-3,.,TGTGCCAGCATCTGGATAGATACGCAGTATTTT,CASIWIDTQYF
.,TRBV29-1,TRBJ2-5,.,TGCAGCGTTGATAGGCCGGGATACCAAGAGACCCAGTACTTC,CSVDRPGYQETQYF
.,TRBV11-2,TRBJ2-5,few,TGTGCCAGCAGCTCCTACGGGTCGGTAAAAGAGACCCAGTACTTC,CASSSYGSVKETQYF
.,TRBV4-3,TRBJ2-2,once,TGCGCCAGCAGCCAAGGACGGTTCGGCGGGGAGCTGTTTTTT,CASSQGRFGGELFF
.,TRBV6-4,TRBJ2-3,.,TGTGCCAGCGTTCGTGAAGTCGGGGATTTCACAGATACGCAGTATTTT,CASVREVGDFTDTQYF
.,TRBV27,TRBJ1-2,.,TGTGCCAGCAGTTTATCAGGGGATGGCTACACCTTC,CASSLSGDGYTF
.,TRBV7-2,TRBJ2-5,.,TGTGCCAGCAGAGGGCGGAGCTTACAAGAGACCCAGTACTTC,CASRGRSLQETQYF
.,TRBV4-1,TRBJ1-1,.,TGCGCCAGCAGCCAACACGACGGGAACACTGAAGCTTTCTTT,CASSQHDGNTEAFF
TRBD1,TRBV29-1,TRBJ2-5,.,TGCAGCGTTGAAGCTCCGGGACAGGGGGAGACCCAGTACTTC,CSVEAPGQGETQYF
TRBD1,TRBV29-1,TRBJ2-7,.,TGCAGCGTGTTCCTCGACAGGGGTATCTACGAGCAGTACTTC,CSVFLDRGIYEQYF
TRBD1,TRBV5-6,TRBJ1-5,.,TGTGCCAGCAGCTTGTCGGCCGGGACAGGGCCTAATCAGCCCCAGCATTTT,CASSLSAGTGPNQPQHF
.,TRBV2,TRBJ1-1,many,TGTGCCAGCGGTAGGGGACTAAACACTGAAGCTTTCTTT,CASGRGLNTEAFF
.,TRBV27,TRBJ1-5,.,TGTGCCAGCAGCCAAGGGGCTCAGCCCCAGCATTTT,CASSQGAQPQHF
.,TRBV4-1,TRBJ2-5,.,TGCGCCAGCAGCCAAGCGGATTCGGGTGGGGAGACCCAGTACTTC,CASSQADSGGETQYF
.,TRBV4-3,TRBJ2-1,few,TGCGCCAGCAGCCACGACGGGAGTAGTTACAATGAGCAGTTCTTC,CASSHDGSSYNEQFF
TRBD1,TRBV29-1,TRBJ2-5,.,TGCAGCGTTGAAGAGGGGGACAGTCAAGAGACCCAGTACTTC,CSVEEGDSQETQYF
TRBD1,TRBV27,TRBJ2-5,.,TGTGCCAGCTGGAACAGGGGCCCAGAGACCCAGTACTTC,CASWNRGPETQYF
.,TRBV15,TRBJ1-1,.,TGTGCCACCAGCAGAGGTCTGAGCGCCGGGAACACTGAAGCTTTCTTT,CATSRGLSAGNTEAFF
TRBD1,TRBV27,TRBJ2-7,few,TGTGCCAGCGCACCGGGACAGAGCTACGAGCAGTACTTC,CASAPGQSYEQYF
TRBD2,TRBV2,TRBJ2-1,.,TGTGCCAGCAGCCCCTGGGTAGCGGGTAAATACAATGAGCAGTTCTTC,CASSPWVAGKYNEQFF
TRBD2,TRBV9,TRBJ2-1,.,TGTGCCAGCAGCGTAGGCCCCACTAGCGGGAGGGAGTATGAGCAGTTCTTC,CASSVGPTSGREYEQFF
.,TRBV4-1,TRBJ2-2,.,TGCGCCAGCAGCCAAGATAGGCTGGAGGGGGGAGCGACCGGGGAGCTGTTTTTT,CASSQDRLEGGATGELFF
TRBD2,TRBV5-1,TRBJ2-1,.,TGCGCCAGCAGCTTCGAGACTAGCGGGAGTTATGAGCAGTTCTTC,CASSFETSGSYEQFF
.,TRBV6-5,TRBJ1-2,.,TGTGCCAGCAGCCCCCCAGGGGCCTCACCGTATGGCTACACCTTC,CASSPPGASPYGYTF
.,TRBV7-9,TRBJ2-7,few,TGTGCCAGCAGCACGACGAACGGACCCTACGAGCAGTACTTC,CASSTTNGPYEQYF
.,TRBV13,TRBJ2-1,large,TGTGCCAGCAGCTTCGGCCGCAATGAGCAGTTCTTC,CASSFGRNEQFF
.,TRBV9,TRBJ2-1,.,TGTGCCAGCAGTCGAAGGGGGGCCATTCAGTCCTACAATGAGCAGTTCTTC,CASSRRGAIQSYNEQFF
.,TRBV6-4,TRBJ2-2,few,TGTGCCAGCAGTGACTCGCTGGGTGGTGGCACCGGGGAGCTGTTTTTT,CASSDSLGGGTGELFF